This TCR beta chain was profiled in a study of blood T cell repertoires in COVID-19. Trimming left V 7 bases short and J 4 bases short, with 13 bases between. CDR3 size: 13 residues. Membership in each cohort depended on participant-reported clinical history. Profiled with immunoSEQ multiplex PCR; TCRdb holds only in-frame clones, not every one. Altogether roughly 140,000 clones are present, less than 90% being singletons, with the ten largest covering 5.8%. This clone was picked up a small number of times. J is TRBJ1-1 and V is TRBV12-3 or TRBV12-4; D possibly corresponds to TRBD1 (5 bases). The material sequenced was PBMCs or T cells enriched from blood (not recorded which). The receptor comes from a woman between 45 and 60 years old who had been exposed to COVID-19. CDR3 loop: CASNQGFGTEAFF. As DNA, the CDR3 is TGTGCCAGCAACCAGGGATTTGGCACTGAAGCTTTCTTT.